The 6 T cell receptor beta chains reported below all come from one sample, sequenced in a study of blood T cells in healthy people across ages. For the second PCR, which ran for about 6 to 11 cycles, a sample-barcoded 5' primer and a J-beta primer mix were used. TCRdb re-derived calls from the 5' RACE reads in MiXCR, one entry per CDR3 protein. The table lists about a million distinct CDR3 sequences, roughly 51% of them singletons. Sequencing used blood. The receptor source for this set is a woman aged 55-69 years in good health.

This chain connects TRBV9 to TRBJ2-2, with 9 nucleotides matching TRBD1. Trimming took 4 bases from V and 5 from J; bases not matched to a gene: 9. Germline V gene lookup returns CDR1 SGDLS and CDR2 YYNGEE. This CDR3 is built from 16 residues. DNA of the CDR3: TGTGCCAGCAGCACAGGGGGGACAGGGAGGACCGGGGAGCTGTTTTTT. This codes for CASSTGGTGRTGELFF.

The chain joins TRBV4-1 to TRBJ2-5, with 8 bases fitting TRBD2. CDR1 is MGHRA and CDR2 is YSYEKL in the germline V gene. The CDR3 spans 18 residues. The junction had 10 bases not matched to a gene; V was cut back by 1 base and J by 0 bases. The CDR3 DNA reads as TGCGCCAGCAGCCAAGTCGGTGGTAGCGGGGTGTACCAAGAGACCCAGTACTTC. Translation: CASSQVGGSGVYQETQYF.

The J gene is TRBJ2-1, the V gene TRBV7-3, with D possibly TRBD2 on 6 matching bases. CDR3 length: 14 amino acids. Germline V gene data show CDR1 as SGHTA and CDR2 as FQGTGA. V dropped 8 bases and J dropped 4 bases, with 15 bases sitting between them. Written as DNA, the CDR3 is TGTGCCAGCGACAGCGGGTCCGGGTACAATGAGCAGTTCTTC. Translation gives CASDSGSGYNEQFF.

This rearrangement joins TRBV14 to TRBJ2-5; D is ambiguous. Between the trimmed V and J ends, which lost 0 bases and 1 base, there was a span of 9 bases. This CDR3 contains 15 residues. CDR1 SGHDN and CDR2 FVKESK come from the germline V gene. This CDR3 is CASSQDVRRQETQYF. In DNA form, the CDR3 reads TGTGCCAGCAGCCAAGATGTGAGACGCCAAGAGACCCAGTACTTC.

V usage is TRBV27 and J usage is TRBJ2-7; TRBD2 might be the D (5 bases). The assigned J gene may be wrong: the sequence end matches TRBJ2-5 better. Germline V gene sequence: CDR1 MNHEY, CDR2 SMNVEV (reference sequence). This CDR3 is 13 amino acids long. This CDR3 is CASSADRDQTQYF. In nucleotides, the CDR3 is TGTGCCAGCAGTGCAGACCGGGATCAGACCCAGTACTTC.

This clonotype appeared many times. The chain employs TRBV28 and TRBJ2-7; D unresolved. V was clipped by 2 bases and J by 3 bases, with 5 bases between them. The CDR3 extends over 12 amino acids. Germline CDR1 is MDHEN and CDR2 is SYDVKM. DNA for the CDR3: TGTGCCAGCAGTTTAAAGGGCTACGAGCAGTACTTC. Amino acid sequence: CASSLKGYEQYF.